This T cell receptor beta chain was sequenced during a study of cytomegalovirus exposure and HLA in healthy donors. Study-wide results and caveats: Rarity held for most TCR sequences, but there were some public TCRs that occurred in many donors.

For this clone: What it binds is not known.

A multiplex PCR was run with 60 Vbeta primers and 13 Jbeta primers. TCRdb's table, derived via immunoSEQ multiplex PCR, lists solely in-frame clones and lacks some. This repertoire shows about 300,000 clones, 80% to 90% found once; its top ten account for 3.5% to 4%. This receptor was identified in a man between 40 and 49 years old in good health and CMV-seropositive. The sequenced sample consisted of PBMCs.

CDR3 residues: CASINGGAANYGYTF. DNA for the CDR3: TGTGCCAGCATTAACGGGGGGGCCGCTAACTATGGCTACACCTTC. The chain combines TRBV6-6 with TRBJ1-2, with TRBD1 as a possible D gene (6 bases). The length of the CDR3 is 15 residues. CDR1 and CDR2 (germline): MNHNY, SVGAGI (reference sequence). The V and J ends lost 7 bases and 0 bases respectively, with 15 bases between them.